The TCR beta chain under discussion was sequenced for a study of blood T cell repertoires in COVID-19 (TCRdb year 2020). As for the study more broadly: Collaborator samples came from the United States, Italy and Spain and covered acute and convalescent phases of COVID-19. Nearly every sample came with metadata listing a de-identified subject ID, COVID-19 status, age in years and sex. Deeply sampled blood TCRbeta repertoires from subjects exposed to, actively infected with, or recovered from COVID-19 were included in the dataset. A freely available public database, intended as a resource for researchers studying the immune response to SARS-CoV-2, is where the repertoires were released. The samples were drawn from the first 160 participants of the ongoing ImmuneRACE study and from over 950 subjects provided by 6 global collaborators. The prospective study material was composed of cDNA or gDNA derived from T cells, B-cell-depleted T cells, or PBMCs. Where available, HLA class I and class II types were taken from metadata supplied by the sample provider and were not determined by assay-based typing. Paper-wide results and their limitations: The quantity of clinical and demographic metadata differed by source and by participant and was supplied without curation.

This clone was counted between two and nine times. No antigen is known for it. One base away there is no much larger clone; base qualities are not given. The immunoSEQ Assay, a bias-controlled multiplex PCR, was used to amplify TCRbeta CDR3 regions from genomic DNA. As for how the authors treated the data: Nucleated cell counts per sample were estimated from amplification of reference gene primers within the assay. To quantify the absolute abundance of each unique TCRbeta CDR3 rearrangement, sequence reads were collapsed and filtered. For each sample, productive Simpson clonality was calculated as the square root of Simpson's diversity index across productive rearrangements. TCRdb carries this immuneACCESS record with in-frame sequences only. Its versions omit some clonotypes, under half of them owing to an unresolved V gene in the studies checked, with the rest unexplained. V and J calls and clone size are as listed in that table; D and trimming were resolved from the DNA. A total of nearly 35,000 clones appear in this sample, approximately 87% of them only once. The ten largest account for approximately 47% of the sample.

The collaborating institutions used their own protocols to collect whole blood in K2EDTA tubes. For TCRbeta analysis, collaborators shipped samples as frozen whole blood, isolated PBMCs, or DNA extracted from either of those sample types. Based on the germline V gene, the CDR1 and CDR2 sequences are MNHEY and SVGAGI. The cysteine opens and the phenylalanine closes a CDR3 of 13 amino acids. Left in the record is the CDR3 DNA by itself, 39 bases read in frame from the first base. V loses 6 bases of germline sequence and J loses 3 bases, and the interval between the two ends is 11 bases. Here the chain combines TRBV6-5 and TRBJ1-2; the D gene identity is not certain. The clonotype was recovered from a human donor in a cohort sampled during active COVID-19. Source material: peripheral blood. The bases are TGTGCCAGCAGGCTGACACCCGACTATGGCTACACCTTC. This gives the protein CASRLTPDYGYTF.